This paragraph reports one T cell receptor (beta chain). This sample stems from a study of cytomegalovirus exposure and HLA in healthy donors. The CDR3 runs 11 residues. Germline V CDR1 and CDR2: DFQATT, SNEGSKA (reference sequence). V gave up 6 bases and J gave up 7 bases, with 13 bases separating them. The study ran its PCR with 60 Vbeta and 13 Jbeta primers. The repertoire was sequenced with immunoSEQ multiplex PCR; TCRdb's copy has only in-frame clones and lacks some. The sample holds over 150,000 clones, roughly four fifths seen once. This TCR was sampled from a man aged 35 to 55 in good health and CMV-seronegative. The rearrangement joins TRBV20-1 to TRBJ2-7, with D possibly TRBD1 on 6 matching bases. Sequencing was carried out using PBMCs. The CDR3, as DNA: TGCAGTGCGCAACAGGGTGAAGAGCAGTACTTC. Translating it yields CSAQQGEEQYF.